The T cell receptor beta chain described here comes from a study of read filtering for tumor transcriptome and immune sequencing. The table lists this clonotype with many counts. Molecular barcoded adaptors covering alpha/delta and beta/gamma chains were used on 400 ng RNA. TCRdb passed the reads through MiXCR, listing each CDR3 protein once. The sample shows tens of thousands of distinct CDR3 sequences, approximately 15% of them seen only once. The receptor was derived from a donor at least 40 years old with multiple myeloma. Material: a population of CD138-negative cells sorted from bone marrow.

The CDR3 nucleotides are TGCAGTGCTACCGGGACTTCCCTCCCAGATACGCAGTATTTT. Its translation: CSATGTSLPDTQYF. V is TRBV20-1 and J is TRBJ2-3; a weak D match, TRBD2 (6 bases). CDR1 DFQATT and CDR2 SNEGSKA come from the germline V gene (reference sequence). This CDR3 spans 14 amino acids. The germline V and J ends were trimmed by 4 bases and 4 bases, with 15 bases remaining between them.